Given below is one TCR beta chain in context. The antigen is unknown. The data are from a study of blood T cells in healthy people across ages. Study-wide findings and caveats: Per million T cells, TCR beta diversity dropped about linearly as age rose.

Alongside a J-beta primer mix, a sample-barcoded 5' primer served in a second PCR lasting about 7 to 11 cycles. TCRdb passed the 5' RACE reads through MiXCR, listing each CDR3 protein once. The sample includes 1.5 million to 2 million distinct CDR3 sequences, roughly 27% of them seen just once. CDR3 length: 19 amino acids. Per-sample PBMC isolation yielded at least 7 million cells. Each sample yielded at least 5 micrograms of PBMC total RNA. The chain joins TRBV21-1 to TRBJ2-5; TRBD1 is the table's D call and was not checked against the DNA. TRBV21-1 is deemed a pseudogene. The material sequenced was blood. The sequence was collected from a woman younger than 45 in good health. The CDR3 spells CASSLQPGQRTCKFETQYF. CDR3 sequence (DNA): TGTGCCAGCAGCTTACAGCCGGGACAGAGGACCTGCAAATTCGAGACCCAGTACTTC.